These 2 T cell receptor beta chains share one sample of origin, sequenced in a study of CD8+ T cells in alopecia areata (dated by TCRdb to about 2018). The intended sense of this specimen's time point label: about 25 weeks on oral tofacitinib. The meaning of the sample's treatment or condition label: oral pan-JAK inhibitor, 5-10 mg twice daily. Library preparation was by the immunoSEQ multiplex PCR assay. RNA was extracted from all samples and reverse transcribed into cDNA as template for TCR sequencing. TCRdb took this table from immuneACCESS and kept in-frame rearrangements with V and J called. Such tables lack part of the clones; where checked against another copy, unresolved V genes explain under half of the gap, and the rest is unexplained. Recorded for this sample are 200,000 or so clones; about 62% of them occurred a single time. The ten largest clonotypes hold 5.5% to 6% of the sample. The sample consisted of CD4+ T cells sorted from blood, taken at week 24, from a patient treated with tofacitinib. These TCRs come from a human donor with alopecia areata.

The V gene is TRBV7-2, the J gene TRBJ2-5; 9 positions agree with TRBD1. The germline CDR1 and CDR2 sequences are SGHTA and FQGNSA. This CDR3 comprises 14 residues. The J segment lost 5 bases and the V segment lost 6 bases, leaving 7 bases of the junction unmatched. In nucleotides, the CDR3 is TGTGCCAGCAGTCGGACAGGGGCGGCGGAGACCCAGTACTTC. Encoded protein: CASSRTGAAETQYF.

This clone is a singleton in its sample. CDR3 DNA: TGCGCCAGCAGCCCGGAGCCCTTGGGTAGCACAGATACGCAGTATTTT. The encoded protein is CASSPEPLGSTDTQYF. The V gene is TRBV5-1, the J gene TRBJ2-3; D remains unclear. The CDR3 totals 16 residues. Germline V CDR1 and CDR2: SGHRS, YFSETQ. Trimming shortened V by 4 bases and J by 0 bases, and 15 bases separated the two germline ends.